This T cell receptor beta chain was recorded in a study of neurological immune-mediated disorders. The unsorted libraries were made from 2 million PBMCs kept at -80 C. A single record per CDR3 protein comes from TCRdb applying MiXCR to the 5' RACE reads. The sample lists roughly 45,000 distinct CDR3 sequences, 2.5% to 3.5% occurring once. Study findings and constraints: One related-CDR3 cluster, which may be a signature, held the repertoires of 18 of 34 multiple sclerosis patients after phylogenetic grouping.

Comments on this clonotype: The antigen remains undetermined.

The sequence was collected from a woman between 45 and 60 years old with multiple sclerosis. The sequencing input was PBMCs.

CDR3 in amino acids: CAISVIGTAEAFF. CDR3 bases: TGTGCCATCAGTGTAATCGGGACAGCTGAAGCTTTCTTT. The V gene is TRBV10-3, the J gene TRBJ1-1; 7 bases fit TRBD1. CDR1 and CDR2 from the germline V gene are ENHRY and SYGVKD. The V gene end was trimmed by 4 bases and the J gene end by 6 bases; junction bases not matched to a gene: 5. The CDR3 runs to 13 residues.